Below, one TCR beta chain is given with its context. The antigen it recognizes is unknown. Per-nucleotide qualities are absent, and no much larger clonotype sits a single base away. TCRbeta CDR3 regions were amplified from genomic DNA using the immunoSEQ Assay, a bias-controlled multiplex PCR. Processing in the source paper ran as follows. The number of nucleated cells in each sample was estimated by amplification of reference gene primers within the assay. To quantify the absolute abundance of each unique TCRbeta CDR3 rearrangement, sequence reads were collapsed and filtered. For each sample, productive Simpson clonality was calculated as the square root of Simpson's diversity index across productive rearrangements. Drawn from immuneACCESS, this table holds only the in-frame rearrangements with V and J called that TCRdb kept. Clones are partly lost; checked studies trace under half to an unresolved V gene and leave the rest unexplained. The V and J calls and clone size were taken over from that table, and D and trimming were inferred from the DNA. The table for this sample lists 150,000 to 200,000 clones; around 85% of them were counted only once. The ten largest clones represent 6.2% of the sample.

These data come from a study of blood T cell repertoires in COVID-19 (TCRdb year 2020). For context, the study as a whole: Collaborator samples came from the United States, Italy and Spain and covered acute and convalescent phases of COVID-19. Where HLA class I and class II types were available, the types were taken from metadata supplied by the sample provider, not from assay-based typing. The material from the prospective study consisted of cDNA or gDNA derived from T cells, B-cell-depleted T cells, or PBMCs. The samples were drawn from the first 160 participants of the ongoing ImmuneRACE study and from over a thousand subjects provided by 6 global collaborators. Deeply sampled blood TCRbeta repertoires from subjects exposed to, actively infected with, or recovered from COVID-19 were included in the dataset. The repertoires were made available in a free public database intended to serve as a resource for research on the immune response to SARS-CoV-2. The sample metadata nearly always contained a de-identified subject ID, COVID-19 status, age in years and sex.

The V end loses 7 bases and the J end loses 0 bases, and a stretch of 9 bases separates them. The CDR3 measures 13 amino acids from cysteine to phenylalanine. This entry keeps only the CDR3 DNA: 39 bases, framed from base 1. Study-level results and caveats: How much clinical and demographic metadata was included differed by source and by participant, and the metadata was provided uncurated.

Participants in the prospective study were aged about 18 to 100 years, lived in some 24 United States geographic areas, and enrolled through a virtual design. Cohort assignment in the prospective study relied on participant-reported clinical history from a screening survey and a study questionnaire. For ImmuneRACE Cohort 3, a participant was defined as recovered based on two consecutive negative NP/OP PCR tests, clearance by a healthcare professional, or resolution of symptoms. Mobile phlebotomists in the prospective study collected whole blood, serum and a nasopharyngeal or oropharyngeal swab from every participant. Participants in the prospective study had the option to provide additional blood draws and questionnaires over an approximately 2-month period. Prospective study blood samples were shipped either frozen or at room temperature before DNA extraction.

Specimen: PBMCs or T cells enriched from blood (not recorded which). This receptor was taken from a man between 35 and 55 years old who had recovered from COVID-19. The rearranged segments are TRBV12-3 or TRBV12-4 and TRBJ1-1; perhaps TRBD1 is the D gene, with 5 bases matching. At the DNA level, the sequence is TGTGCCAGCACCGCAGGGCTGAACACTGAAGCTTTCTTT. Translated, this gives CASTAGLNTEAFF.